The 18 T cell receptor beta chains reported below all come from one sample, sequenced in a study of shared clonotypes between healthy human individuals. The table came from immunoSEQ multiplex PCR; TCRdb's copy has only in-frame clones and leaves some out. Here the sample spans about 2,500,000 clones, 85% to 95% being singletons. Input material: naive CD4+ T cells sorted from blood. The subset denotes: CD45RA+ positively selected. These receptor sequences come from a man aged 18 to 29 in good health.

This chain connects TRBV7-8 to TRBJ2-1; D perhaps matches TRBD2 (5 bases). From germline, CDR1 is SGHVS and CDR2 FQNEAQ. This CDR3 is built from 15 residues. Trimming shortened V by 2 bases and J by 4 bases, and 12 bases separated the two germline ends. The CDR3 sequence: CASSLIGGQYNEQFF. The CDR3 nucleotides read TGTGCCAGCAGCTTAATTGGCGGGCAATACAATGAGCAGTTCTTC.

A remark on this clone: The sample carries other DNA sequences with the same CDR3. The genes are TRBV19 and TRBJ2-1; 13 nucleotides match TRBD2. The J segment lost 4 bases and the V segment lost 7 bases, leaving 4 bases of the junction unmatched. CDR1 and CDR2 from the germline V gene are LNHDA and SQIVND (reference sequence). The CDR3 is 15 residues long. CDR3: CASTLTSGGYNEQFF. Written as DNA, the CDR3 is TGTGCCAGTACTCTGACTAGCGGGGGGTACAATGAGCAGTTCTTC.

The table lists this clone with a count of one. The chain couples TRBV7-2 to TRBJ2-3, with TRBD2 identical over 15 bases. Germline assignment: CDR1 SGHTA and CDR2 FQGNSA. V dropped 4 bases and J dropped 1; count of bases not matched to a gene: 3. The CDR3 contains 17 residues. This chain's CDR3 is CASSYWTSGRGTDTQYF. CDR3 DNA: TGTGCCAGCAGCTATTGGACTAGCGGGAGGGGCACAGATACGCAGTATTTT.

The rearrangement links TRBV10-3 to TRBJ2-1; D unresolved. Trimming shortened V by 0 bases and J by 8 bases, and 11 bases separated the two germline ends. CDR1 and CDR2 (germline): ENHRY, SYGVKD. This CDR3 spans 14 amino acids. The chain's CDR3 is CAISESGVSDEQFF. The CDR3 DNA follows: TGTGCCATCAGTGAGTCTGGGGTTTCGGATGAGCAGTTCTTC.

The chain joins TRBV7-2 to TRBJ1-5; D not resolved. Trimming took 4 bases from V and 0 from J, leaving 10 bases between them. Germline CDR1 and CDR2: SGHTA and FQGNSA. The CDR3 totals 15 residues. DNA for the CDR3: TGTGCCAGCAGCTACCTATTCGGTAGCAATCAGCCCCAGCATTTT. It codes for CASSYLFGSNQPQHF.

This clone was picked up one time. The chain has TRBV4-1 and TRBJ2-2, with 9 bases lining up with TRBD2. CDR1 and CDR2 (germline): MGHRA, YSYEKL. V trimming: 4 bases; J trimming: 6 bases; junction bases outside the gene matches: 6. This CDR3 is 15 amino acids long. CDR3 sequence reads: CASSRSGRGAGELFF. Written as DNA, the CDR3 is TGCGCCAGCAGCCGTAGCGGGAGAGGAGCCGGGGAGCTGTTTTTT.

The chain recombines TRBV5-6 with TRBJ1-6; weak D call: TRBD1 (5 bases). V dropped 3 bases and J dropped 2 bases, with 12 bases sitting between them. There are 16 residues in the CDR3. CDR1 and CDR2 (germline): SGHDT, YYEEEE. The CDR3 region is CASSSVSGAYNSPLHF. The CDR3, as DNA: TGTGCCAGCAGCTCGGTCTCGGGGGCCTATAATTCACCCCTCCACTTT.

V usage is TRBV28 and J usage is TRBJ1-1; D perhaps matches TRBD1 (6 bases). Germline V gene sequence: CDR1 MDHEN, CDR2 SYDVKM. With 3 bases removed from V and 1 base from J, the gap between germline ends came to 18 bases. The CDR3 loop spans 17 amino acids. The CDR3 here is CASSFSGRTDGNTEAFF. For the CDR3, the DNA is TGTGCCAGCAGTTTTTCCGGCCGGACAGACGGGAACACTGAAGCTTTCTTT.

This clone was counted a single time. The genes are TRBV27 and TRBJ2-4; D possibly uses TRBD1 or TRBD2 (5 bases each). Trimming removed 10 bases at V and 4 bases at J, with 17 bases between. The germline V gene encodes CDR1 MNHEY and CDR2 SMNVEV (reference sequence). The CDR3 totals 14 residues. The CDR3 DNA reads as TGTGCCACTAACCGGGACCCCGATAAAAACATTCAGTACTTC. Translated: CATNRDPDKNIQYF.

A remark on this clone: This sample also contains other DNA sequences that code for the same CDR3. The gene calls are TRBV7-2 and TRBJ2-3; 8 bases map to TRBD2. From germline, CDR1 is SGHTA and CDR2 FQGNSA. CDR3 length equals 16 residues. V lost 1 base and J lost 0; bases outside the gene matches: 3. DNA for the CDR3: TGTGCCAGCAGCTTAGTGCCTAGCGGGAGCACAGATACGCAGTATTTT. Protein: CASSLVPSGSTDTQYF.

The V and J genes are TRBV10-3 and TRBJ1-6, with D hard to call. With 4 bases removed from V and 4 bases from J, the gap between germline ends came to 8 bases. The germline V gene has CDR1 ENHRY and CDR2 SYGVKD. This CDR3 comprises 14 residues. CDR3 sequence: CAISATDYNSPLHF. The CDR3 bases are TGTGCCATCAGTGCGACGGATTATAATTCACCCCTCCACTTT.

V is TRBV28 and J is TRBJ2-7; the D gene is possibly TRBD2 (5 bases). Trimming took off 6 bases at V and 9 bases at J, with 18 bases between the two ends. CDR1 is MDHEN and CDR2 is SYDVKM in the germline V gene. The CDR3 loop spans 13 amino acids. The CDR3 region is CASSQPGENVQYF. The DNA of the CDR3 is TGTGCCAGCAGCCAACCTGGGGAGAACGTGCAGTACTTC.

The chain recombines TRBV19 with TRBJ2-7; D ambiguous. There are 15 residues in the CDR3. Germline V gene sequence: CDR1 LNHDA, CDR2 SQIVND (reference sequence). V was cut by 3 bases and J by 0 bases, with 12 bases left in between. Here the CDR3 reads CASSISHMGSYEQYF. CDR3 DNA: TGTGCCAGTAGTATCTCTCACATGGGCTCCTACGAGCAGTACTTC.

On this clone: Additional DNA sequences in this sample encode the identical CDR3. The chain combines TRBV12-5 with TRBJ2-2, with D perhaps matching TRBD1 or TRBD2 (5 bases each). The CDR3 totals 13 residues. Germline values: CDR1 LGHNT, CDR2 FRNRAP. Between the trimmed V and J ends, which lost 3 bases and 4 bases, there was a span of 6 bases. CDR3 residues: CASGFGGTGELFF. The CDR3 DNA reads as TGTGCTAGTGGTTTTGGGGGCACCGGGGAGCTGTTTTTT. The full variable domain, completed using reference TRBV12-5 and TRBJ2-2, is DARVTQTPRHKVTEMGQEVTMRCQPILGHNTVFWYRQTMMQGLELLAYFRNRAPLDDSGMPKDRFSAEMPDATLATLKIQPSEPRDSAVYFCASGFGGTGELFFGEGSRLTVL.

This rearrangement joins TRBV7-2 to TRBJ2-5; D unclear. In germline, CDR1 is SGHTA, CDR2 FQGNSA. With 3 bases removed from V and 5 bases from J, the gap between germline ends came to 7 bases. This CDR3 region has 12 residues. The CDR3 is CASSFLMETQYF. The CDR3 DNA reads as TGTGCCAGCAGCTTCCTCATGGAGACCCAGTACTTC.

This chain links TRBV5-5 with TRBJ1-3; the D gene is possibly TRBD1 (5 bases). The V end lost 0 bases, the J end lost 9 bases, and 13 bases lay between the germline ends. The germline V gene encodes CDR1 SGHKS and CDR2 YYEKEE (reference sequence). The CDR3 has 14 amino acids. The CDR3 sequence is CASSLDVGLGTIYF. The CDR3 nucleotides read TGTGCCAGCAGCTTGGACGTGGGGCTAGGCACCATATATTTT.

The CDR3 sequence: CASREITRNEQYF. In DNA form, the CDR3 reads TGTGCCAGCAGGGAGATAACACGTAACGAGCAGTACTTC. The chain is built from TRBV6-1 and TRBJ2-7; no firm D call. Germline CDR1 and CDR2: MNHNS and SASEGT. Trimming shortened V by 6 bases and J by 5 bases, and 14 bases separated the two germline ends. This CDR3 contains 13 residues.

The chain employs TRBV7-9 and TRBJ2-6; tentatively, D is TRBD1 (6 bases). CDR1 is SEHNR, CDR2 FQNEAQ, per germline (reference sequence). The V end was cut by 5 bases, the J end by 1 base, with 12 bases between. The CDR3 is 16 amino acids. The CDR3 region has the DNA TGTGCCAGCAGCATAGTTACAGGGTCTGGGGCCAACGTCCTGACTTTC. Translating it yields CASSIVTGSGANVLTF. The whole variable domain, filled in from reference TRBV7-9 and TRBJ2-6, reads DTGVSQNPRHKITKRGQNVTFRCDPISEHNRLYWYRQTLGQGPEFLTYFQNEAQLEKSRLLSDRFSAERPKGSFSTLEIQRTEQGDSAMYLCASSIVTGSGANVLTFGAGSRLTVL.